This record concerns one T cell receptor (beta chain) sequence. Germline V gene data show CDR1 as MNHEY and CDR2 as SVGAGI. The CDR3 runs to 12 residues. V dropped 10 bases and J dropped 5 bases, with 14 bases sitting between them. The data were taken from a study of blood T cell repertoires in COVID-19. Recruited during active infection, patients (from Seattle) were subsequently followed longitudinally. Data came from immunoSEQ multiplex PCR; TCRdb stores just in-frame clones and leaves some out. The sample lists approximately 260,000 clones, about 90% occurring once. Sequencing was performed on peripheral blood. The chain employs TRBV6-5 and TRBJ2-5, with a tentative D call TRBD2 (6 bases). The receptor's source is a woman aged 65 to 85 with COVID-19, enrolled during active disease. CDR3 nucleotides: TGTGCCATCAGAGGGGCGGGGGAGACCCAGTACTTC. Amino acid sequence: CAIRGAGETQYF.